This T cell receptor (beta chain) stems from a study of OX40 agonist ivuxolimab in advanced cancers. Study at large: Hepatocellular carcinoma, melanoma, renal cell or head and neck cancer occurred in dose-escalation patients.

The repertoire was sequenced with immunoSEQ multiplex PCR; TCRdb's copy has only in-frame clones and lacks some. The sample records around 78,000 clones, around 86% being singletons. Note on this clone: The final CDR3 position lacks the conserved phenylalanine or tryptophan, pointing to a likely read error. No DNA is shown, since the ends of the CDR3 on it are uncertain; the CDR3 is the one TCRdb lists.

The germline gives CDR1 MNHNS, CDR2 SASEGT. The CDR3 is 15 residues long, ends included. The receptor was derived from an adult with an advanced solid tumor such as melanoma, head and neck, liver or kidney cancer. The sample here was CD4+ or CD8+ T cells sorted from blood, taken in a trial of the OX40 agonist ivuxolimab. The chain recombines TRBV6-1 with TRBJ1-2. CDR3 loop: CASSEALLRGGEARL.